This T cell receptor beta chain was documented in a study of sequential checkpoint blockade in melanoma. Method: immunoSEQ multiplex PCR; TCRdb's copy keeps in-frame clones and lacks some. The table has several thousand clones, around 20% seen once; the top ten hold 12%. This clone counts as medium-sized (0.01 to 0.1%). As yet, its antigen is unknown. The treatment was: randomized to nivolumab then ipilimumab (arm A) or the reverse (arm B). Broader study findings: Patients with week-13 increases in T-cell fraction and clonality benefited about 30 times more often.

The sequence was collected from a human donor with melanoma. The sample was tumor tissue (inferred from file names), taken from a patient given nivolumab and ipilimumab in sequence.

CDR3 nucleotides: TGCGCCAGCAGCCAGAAGGGGGGAACAGCCTACAATGAGCAGTTCTTC. Translated, it gives CASSQKGGTAYNEQFF. The rearrangement uses TRBV4-1 and TRBJ2-1; the D call may be TRBD1 or TRBD2 (6 bases each). V lost 3 bases and J 2 bases, leaving 14 bases between the germline ends. Germline CDR1 and CDR2: MGHRA and YSYEKL. The CDR3 is 16 amino acids.